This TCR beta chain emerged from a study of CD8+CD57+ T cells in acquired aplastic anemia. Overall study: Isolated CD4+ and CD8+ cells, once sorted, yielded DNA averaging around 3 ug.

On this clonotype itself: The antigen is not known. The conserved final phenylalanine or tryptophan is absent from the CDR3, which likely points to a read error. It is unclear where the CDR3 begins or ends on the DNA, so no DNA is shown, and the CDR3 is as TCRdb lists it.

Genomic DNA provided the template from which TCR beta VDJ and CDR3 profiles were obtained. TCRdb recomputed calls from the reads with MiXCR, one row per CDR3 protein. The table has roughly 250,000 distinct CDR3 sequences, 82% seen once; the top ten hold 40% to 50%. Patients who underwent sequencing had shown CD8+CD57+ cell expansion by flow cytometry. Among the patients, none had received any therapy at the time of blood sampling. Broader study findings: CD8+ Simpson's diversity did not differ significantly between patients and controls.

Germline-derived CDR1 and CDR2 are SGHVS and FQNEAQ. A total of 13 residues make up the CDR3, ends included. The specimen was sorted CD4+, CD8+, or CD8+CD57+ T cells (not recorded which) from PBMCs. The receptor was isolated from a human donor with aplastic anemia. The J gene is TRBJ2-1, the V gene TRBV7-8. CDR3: CASSPLRVEQFFV.